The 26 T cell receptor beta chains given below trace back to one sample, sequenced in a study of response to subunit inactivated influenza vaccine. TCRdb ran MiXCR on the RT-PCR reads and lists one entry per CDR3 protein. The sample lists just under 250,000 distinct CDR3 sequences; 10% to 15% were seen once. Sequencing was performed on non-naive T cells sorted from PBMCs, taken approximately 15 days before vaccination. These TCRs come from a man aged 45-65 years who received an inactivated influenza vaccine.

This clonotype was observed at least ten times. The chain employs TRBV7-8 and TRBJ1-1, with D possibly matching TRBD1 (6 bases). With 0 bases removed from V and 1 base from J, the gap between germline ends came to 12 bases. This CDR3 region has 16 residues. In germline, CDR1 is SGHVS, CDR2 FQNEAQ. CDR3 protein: CASSLAGVGANTEAFF. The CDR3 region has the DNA TGTGCCAGCAGCTTAGCGGGGGTGGGGGCGAACACTGAAGCTTTCTTT.

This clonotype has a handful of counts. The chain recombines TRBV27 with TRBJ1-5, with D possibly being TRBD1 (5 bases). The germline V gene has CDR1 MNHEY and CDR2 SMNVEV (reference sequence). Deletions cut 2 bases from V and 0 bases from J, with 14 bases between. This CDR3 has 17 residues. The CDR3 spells CASSLRWGTGSNQPQHF. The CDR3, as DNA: TGTGCCAGCAGTTTAAGGTGGGGGACGGGTAGCAATCAGCCCCAGCATTTT.

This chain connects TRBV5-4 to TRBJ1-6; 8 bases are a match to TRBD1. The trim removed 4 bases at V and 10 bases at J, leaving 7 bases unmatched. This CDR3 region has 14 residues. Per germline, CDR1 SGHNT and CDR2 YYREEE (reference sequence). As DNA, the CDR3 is TGTGCCAGCAGCGCGGACAGGGAGCGATCACCCCTCCACTTT. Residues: CASSADRERSPLHF.

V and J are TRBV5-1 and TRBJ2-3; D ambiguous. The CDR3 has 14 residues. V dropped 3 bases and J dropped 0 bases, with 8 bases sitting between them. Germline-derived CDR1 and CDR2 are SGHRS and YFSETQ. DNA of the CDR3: TGCGCCAGCAGCTGGAAGGACAGCACAGATACGCAGTATTTT. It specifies CASSWKDSTDTQYF.

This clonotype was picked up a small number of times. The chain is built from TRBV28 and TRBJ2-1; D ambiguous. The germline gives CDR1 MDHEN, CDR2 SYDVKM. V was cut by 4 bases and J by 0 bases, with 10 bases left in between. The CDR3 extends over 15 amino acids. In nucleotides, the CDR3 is TGTGCCAGCAGTTCTTCTACGGTCTCCTACAATGAGCAGTTCTTC. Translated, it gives CASSSSTVSYNEQFF.

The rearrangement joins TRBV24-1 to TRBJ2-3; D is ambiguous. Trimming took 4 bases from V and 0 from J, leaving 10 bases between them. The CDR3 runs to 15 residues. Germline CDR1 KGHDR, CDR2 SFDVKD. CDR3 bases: TGTGCCACCAGTGACCCCCTCCTTAGCACAGATACGCAGTATTTT. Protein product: CATSDPLLSTDTQYF.

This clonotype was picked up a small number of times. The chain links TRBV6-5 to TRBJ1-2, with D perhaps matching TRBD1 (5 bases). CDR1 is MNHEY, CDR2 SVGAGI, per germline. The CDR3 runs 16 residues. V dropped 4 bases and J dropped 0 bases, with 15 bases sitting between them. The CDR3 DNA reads TGTGCCAGCAGTTGGGGTGGGGGGTTTTCTAACTATGGCTACACCTTC. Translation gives CASSWGGGFSNYGYTF.

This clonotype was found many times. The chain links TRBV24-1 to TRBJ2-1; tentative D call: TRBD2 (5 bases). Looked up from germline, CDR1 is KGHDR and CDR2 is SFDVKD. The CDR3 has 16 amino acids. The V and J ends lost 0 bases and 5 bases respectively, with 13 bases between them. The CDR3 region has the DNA TGTGCCACCAGTGATTTGGCTTTTGGAGGAGACAATGAGCAGTTCTTC. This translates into CATSDLAFGGDNEQFF.

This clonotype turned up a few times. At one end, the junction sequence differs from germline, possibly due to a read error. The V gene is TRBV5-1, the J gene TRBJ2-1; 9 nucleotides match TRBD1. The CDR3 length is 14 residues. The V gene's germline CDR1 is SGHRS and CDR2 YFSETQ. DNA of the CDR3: TGCGCCAGCAGTTTGGACAGGGGCTACAATGAGCAGTTCTTC. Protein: CASSLDRGYNEQFF.

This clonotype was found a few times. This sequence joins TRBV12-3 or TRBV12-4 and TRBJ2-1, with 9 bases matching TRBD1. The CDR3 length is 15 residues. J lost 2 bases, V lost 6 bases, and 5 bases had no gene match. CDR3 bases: TGTGCCAGCAGCATACAGGGGGCAGCCTACAATGAGCAGTTCTTC. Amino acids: CASSIQGAAYNEQFF.

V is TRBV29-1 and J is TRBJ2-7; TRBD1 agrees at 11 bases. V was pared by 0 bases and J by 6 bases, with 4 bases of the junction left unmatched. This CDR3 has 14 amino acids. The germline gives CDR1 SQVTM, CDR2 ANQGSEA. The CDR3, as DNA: TGCAGCGTTGAAGACCGGGACAGGGGGGGCGAGCAGTACTTC. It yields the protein CSVEDRDRGGEQYF.

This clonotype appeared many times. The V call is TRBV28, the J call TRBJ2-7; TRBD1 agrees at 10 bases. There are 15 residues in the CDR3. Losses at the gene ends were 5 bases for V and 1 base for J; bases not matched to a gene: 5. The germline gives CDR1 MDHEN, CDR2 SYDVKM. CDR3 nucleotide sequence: TGTGCCAGCAGTCGCCAGGGACAGGGGTCCTACGAGCAGTACTTC. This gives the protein CASSRQGQGSYEQYF. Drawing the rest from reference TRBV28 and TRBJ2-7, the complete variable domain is DVKVTQSSRYLVKRTGEKVFLECVQDMDHENMFWYRQDPGLGLRLIYFSYDVKMKEKGDIPEGYSVSREKKERFSLILESASTNQTSMYLCASSRQGQGSYEQYFGPGTRLTVT.

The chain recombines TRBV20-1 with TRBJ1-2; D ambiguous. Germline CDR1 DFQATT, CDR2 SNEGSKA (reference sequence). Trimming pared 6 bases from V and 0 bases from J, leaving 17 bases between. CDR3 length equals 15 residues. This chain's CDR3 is CSAAVQARANYGYTF. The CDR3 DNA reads TGCAGTGCCGCTGTTCAAGCAAGAGCTAACTATGGCTACACCTTC.

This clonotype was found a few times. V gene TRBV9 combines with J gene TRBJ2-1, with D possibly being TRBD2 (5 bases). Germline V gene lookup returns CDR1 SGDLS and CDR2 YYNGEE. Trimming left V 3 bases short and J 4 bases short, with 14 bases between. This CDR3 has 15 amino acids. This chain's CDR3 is CASSARGSGYNEQFF. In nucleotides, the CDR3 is TGTGCCAGCAGCGCCCGGGGTTCTGGTTACAATGAGCAGTTCTTC.

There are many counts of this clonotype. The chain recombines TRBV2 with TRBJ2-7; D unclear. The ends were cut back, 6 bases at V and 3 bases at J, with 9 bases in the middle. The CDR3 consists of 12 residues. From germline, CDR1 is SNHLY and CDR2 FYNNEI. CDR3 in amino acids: CASSQERYEQYF. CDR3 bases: TGTGCCAGCAGCCAGGAGCGCTACGAGCAGTACTTC.

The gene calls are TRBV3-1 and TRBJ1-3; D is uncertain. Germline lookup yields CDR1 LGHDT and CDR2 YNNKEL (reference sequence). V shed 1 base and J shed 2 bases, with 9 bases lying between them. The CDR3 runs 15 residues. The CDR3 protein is CASSQARRPGNTIYF. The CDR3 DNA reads TGTGCCAGCAGCCAAGCCAGGAGGCCTGGAAACACCATATATTTT.

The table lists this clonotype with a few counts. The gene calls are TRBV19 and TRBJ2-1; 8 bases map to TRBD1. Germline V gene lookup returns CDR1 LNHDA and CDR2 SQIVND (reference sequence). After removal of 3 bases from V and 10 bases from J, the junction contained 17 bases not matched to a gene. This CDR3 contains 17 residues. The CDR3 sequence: CASSILMTGDGSAEQFF. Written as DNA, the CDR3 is TGTGCCAGTAGTATCCTAATGACAGGGGACGGTTCTGCGGAGCAGTTCTTC. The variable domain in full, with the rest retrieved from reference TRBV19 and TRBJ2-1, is DGGITQSPKYLFRKEGQNVTLSCEQNLNHDAMYWYRQDPGQGLRLIYYSQIVNDFQKGDIAEGYSVSREKKESFPLTVTSAQKNPTAFYLCASSILMTGDGSAEQFFGPGTRLTVL.

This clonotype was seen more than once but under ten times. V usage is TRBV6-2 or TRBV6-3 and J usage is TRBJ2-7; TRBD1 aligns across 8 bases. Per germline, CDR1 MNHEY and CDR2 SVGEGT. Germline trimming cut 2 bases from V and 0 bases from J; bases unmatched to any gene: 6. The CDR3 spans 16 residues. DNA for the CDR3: TGTGCCAGCAGTTACGGGAGGACAGGGAGCTCCTACGAGCAGTACTTC. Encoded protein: CASSYGRTGSSYEQYF.

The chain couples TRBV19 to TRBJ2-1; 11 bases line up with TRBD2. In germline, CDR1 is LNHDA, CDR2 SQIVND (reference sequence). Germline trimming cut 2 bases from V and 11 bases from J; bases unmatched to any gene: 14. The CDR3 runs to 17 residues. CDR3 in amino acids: CASSIRGLAGGGGKQFF. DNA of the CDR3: TGTGCCAGTAGTATACGAGGCCTAGCGGGAGGCGGAGGTAAGCAGTTCTTC.

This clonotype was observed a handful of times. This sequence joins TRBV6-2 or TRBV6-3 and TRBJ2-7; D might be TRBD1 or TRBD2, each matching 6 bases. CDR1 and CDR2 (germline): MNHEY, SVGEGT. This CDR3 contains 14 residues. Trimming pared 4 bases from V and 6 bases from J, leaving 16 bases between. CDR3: CASSLRGEVREQYF. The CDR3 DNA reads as TGTGCCAGCAGTTTAAGGGGGGAAGTTCGCGAGCAGTACTTC.

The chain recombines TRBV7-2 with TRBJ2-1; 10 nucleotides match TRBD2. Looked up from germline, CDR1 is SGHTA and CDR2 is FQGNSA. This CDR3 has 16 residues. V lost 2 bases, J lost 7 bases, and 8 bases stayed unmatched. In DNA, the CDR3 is TGTGCCAGCAGCTTACGGAGCGGGGGGGCAGGGAATGAGCAGTTCTTC. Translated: CASSLRSGGAGNEQFF.

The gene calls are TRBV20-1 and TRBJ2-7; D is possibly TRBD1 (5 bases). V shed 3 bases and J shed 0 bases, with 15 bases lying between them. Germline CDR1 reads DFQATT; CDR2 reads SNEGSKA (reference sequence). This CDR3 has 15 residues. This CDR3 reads CSASVGRASSYEQYF. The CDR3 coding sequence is TGCAGTGCTAGTGTTGGCAGGGCAAGCTCCTACGAGCAGTACTTC.

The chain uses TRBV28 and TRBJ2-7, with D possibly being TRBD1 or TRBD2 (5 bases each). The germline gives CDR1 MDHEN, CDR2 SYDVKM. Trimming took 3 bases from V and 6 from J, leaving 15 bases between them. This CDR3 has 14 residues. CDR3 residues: CASSFGAMRGEQYF. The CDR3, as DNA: TGTGCCAGCAGTTTTGGGGCCATGAGGGGCGAGCAGTACTTC.

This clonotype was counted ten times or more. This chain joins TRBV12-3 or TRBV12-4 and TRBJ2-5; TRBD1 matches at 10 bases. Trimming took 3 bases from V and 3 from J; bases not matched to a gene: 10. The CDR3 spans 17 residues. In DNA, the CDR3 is TGTGCCAGCAGTTTCGGGCTTACCGGGACAGGGGAAGAGACCCAGTACTTC. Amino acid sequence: CASSFGLTGTGEETQYF.

This chain's CDR3 is CARKSPGGYTF. CDR3 DNA: TGTGCCCGAAAGTCCCCCGGTGGCTACACCTTC. The chain recombines TRBV30 with TRBJ1-2; D remains ambiguous. CDR3 size: 11 residues. V was trimmed by 8 bases and J by 7 bases, leaving 14 bases between them. Germline V gives CDR1 GTSNPN, CDR2 SVGIG (reference sequence).

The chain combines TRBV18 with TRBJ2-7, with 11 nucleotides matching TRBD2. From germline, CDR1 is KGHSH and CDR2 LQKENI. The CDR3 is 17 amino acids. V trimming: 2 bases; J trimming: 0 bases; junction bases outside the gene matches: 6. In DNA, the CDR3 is TGTGCCAGCTCACCATTAGCGGGGGGGCCAAACTCCTACGAGCAGTACTTC. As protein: CASSPLAGGPNSYEQYF.